This TCR beta chain comes out of a study of early T cells in non-severe SARS-CoV-2 infection. Study at large: Unsorted whole blood bulk RNA was sequenced, with unpaired chains.

The CDR3 sequence is 15 residues long. V lost 2 bases and J lost 9, with 20 bases in between. The germline V gene encodes CDR1 SQVTM and CDR2 ANQGSEA. Researchers tagged individual cDNA molecules with unique molecular identifiers. Using its own MiXCR run on the 5' RACE reads, TCRdb lists one record per CDR3 protein. The data hold around 68,000 distinct CDR3 sequences, with about 6% observed a single time. In this sample, this clonotype turned up many times. Specimen: whole blood, collected at baseline. This chain connects TRBV29-1 to TRBJ2-1, with D tentatively TRBD2 (6 bases). This TCR came from an adult who was a healthcare worker with PCR-confirmed SARS-CoV-2 infection or an uninfected control (not recorded which). Written as DNA, the CDR3 is TGCAGCGTTGAATTCTCGGGAGTATCCCTAAGTGAGCAGTTCTTC. Translation gives CSVEFSGVSLSEQFF.